Sequencing of this T cell receptor beta chain was carried out in a study of beta chain features in type 1 diabetes. Regarding the study as a whole: The naive, central memory and Treg TCRB repertoires looked more alike in patients than they did in healthy donors. No resolution was reached here on whether HLA type influences TCRB rearrangement. Significant though moderate, a shortening of TCRB CDR3s appeared in all four CD4+ subsets of Type 1 diabetes patients.

For this clone: Antigen unknown. Other DNA variants within this sample encode the same CDR3.

Every bit of the isolated RNA underwent reverse transcription, so sequencing read expressed TCRB transcripts. Measured with immunoSEQ multiplex PCR; TCRdb has only the in-frame clones, and not every one. Of a few hundred thousand clones in the sample, approximately 13% were seen once. CDR1 is MDHEN and CDR2 is SYDVKM in the germline V gene. This CDR3 has 12 residues. V was trimmed by 6 bases and J by 7 bases, leaving 9 bases between them. The chain carries TRBV28 and TRBJ2-2, with D unresolved. The sequence came from a woman aged 18-29 years with type 1 diabetes. Sequences were obtained from naive CD4+ T cells from blood. The CDR3 bases are TGTGCCAGCAGCTCCCCGGGCGGGGAGCTGTTTTTT. It encodes CASSSPGGELFF.